This T cell receptor beta chain was found in a study of blood T cell repertoires in COVID-19. Study as a whole: Some COVID-19 samples were acute and others convalescent; all came from the United States, Italy and Spain. The cDNA or gDNA used as material had been derived from T cells, B-cell-depleted T cells, or PBMCs.

The authors' processing: Amplification from reference gene primers served as the basis for estimated nucleated cell counts. Assay: immunoSEQ multiplex PCR; the TCRdb copy retains only in-frame clones and omits some. V, J and clone size derive from that table, while D and trimming were established from the DNA sequence. The top ten clones hold more than 0.75% of a sample with around 240,000 clones, about 85% of them seen once. The CDR3 sequence is 16 residues long. Per germline, CDR1 MNHEY and CDR2 SMNVEV (reference sequence). Trimming removed 5 bases at V and 0 bases at J, with 14 bases between. Sequencing input: peripheral blood. The sequence came from a man aged 35 to 55 with acute or convalescent COVID-19. The chain links TRBV27 to TRBJ2-1; D gene unclear. The CDR3 DNA follows: TGTGCCAGCAGTCCAGCCGACATTAGCTCCTACAATGAGCAGTTCTTC. This translates into CASSPADISSYNEQFF.